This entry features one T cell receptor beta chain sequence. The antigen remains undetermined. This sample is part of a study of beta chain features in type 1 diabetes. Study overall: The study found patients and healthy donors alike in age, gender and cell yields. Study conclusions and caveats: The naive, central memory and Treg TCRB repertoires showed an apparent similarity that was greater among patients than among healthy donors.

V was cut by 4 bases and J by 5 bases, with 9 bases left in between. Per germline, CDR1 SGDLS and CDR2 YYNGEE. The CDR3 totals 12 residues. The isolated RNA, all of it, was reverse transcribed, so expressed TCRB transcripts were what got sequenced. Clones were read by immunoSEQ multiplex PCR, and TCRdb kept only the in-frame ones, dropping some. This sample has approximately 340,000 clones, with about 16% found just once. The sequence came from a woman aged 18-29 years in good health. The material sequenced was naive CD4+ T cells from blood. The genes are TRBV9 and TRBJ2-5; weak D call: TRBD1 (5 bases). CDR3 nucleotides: TGTGCCAGCAGCTTGGGGCTGGAGACCCAGTACTTC. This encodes CASSLGLETQYF.